This T cell receptor beta chain comes out of a study of T cells after yellow fever vaccination. General study points: On re-exposure, the response was weaker but peaked faster, at day 5 versus 15.

Concerning this clonotype itself: Antigen: not known.

One entry per CDR3 protein results from TCRdb running MiXCR on the 5' RACE reads. This table holds approximately 550,000 distinct CDR3 sequences, 13% found once. The germline V and J ends were trimmed by 1 base and 2 bases, with 10 bases remaining between them. The CDR3 runs 16 residues. The germline gives CDR1 SGDLS, CDR2 YYNGEE. The sequence was obtained from a man aged 25-45 years who received the YFV17D yellow fever vaccine. This chain uses TRBV9 with TRBJ2-6; perhaps TRBD1 as D (6 bases). The sample here was PBMCs, taken on the day of the yellow fever booster vaccination. The CDR3 is CASSVSQGTGANVLTF. The DNA of the CDR3 is TGTGCCAGCAGCGTATCACAGGGAACTGGGGCCAACGTCCTGACTTTC. The full variable domain, completed using reference TRBV9 and TRBJ2-6, is DSGVTQTPKHLITATGQRVTLRCSPRSGDLSVYWYQQSLDQGLQFLIQYYNGEERAKGNILERFSAQQFPDLHSELNLSSLELGDSALYFCASSVSQGTGANVLTFGAGSRLTVL.